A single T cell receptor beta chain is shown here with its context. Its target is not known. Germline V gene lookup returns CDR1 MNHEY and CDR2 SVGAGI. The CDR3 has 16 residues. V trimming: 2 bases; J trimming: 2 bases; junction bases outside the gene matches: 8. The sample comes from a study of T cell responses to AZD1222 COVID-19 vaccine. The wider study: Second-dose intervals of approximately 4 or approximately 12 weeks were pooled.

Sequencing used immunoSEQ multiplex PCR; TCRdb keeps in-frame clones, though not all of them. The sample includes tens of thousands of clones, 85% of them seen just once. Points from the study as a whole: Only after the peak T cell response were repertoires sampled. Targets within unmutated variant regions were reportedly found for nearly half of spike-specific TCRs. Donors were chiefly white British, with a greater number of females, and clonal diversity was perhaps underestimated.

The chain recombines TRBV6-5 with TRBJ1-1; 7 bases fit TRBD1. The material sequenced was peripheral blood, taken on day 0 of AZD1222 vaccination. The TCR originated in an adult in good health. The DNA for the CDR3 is TGTGCCAGCAGTTACCAAAGGGGGCTAATCAACACTGAAGCTTTCTTT. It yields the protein CASSYQRGLINTEAFF.